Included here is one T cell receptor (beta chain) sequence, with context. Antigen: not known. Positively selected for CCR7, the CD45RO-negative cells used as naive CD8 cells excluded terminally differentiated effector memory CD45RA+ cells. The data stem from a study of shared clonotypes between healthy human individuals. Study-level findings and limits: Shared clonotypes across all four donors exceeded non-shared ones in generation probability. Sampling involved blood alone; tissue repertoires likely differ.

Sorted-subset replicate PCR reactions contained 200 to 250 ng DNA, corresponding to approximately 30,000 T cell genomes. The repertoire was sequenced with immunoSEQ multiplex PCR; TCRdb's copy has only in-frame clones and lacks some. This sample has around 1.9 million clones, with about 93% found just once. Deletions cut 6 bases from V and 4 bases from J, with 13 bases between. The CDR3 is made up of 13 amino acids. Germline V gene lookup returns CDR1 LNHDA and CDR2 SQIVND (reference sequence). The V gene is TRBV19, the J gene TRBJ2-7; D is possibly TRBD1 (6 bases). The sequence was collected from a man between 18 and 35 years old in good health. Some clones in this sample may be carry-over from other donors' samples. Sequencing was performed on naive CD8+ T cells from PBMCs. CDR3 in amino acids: CASSYRVVYEQYF. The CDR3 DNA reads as TGTGCCAGTAGCTACAGGGTGGTTTACGAGCAGTACTTC.